This T cell receptor beta chain came from a study of T-cell memory formation after mild COVID-19. Study findings and constraints: For contracting clones, CD4+ ones sat mainly in CM and EM, CD8+ in EMRA. A balance of CD4 and CD8 characterized clones contracting day 15 to 85, whereas later expanders leaned CD4+.

In this sample, this clonotype turned up a few times. Its antigen is still unknown. With constant-segment primers, 5'RACE yielded cDNA libraries of TCR alpha and TCR beta that carried sample barcodes and UMIs. MiXCR, run by TCRdb on the 5' RACE reads, gives a single entry per CDR3 protein. The sample holds tens of thousands of distinct CDR3 sequences, over 9% seen once. The sample consisted of PBMCs or a T cell subset sorted from them (not recorded which). This sequence was found in an adult woman who had mild COVID-19 (a few samples of this study predate the infection). Cell type and time point are not known.

CDR3 amino acids: CASSLDLNTEAFF. In nucleotides, the CDR3 is TGTGCCAGCAGCTTGGACTTAAACACTGAAGCTTTCTTT. The V and J genes are TRBV5-5 and TRBJ1-1, with D unclear. Germline loops: CDR1 SGHKS, CDR2 YYEKEE (reference sequence). CDR3 length: 13 amino acids. V dropped 0 bases and J dropped 2 bases, with 5 bases sitting between them. Full variable domain (remainder filled in from reference TRBV5-5 and TRBJ1-1): DAGVTQSPTHLIKTRGQQVTLRCSPISGHKSVSWYQQVLGQGPQFIFQYYEKEERGRGNFPDRFSARQFPNYSSELNVNALLLGDSALYLCASSLDLNTEAFFGQGTRLTVV.